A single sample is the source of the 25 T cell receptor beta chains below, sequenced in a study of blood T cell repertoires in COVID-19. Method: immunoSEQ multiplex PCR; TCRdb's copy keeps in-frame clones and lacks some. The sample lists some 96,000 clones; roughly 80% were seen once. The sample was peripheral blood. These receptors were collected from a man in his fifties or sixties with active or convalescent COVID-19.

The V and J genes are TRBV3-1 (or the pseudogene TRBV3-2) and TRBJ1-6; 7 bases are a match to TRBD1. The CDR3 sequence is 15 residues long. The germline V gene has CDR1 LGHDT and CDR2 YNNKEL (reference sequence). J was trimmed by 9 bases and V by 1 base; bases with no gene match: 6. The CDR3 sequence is CASSQADRVGSPLHF. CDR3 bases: TGTGCCAGCAGCCAAGCCGACAGGGTAGGTTCACCCCTCCACTTT.

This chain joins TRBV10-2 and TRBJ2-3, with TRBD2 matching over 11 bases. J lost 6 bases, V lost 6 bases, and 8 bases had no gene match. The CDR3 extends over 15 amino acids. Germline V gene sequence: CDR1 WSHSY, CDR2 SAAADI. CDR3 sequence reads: CASSYTSGSGDTQYF. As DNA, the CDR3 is TGCGCCAGCAGCTATACTAGCGGGAGTGGGGATACGCAGTATTTT.

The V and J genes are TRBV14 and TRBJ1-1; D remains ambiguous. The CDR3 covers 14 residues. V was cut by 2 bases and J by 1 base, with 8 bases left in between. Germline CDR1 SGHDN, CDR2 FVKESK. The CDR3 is CASSQLNWNTEAFF. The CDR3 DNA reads TGTGCCAGCAGCCAATTAAACTGGAACACTGAAGCTTTCTTT.

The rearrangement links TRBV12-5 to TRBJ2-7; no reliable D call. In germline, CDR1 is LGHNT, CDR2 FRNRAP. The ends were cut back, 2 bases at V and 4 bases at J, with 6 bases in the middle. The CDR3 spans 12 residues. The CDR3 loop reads CASGLTGYEQYF. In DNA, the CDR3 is TGTGCTAGTGGTTTGACTGGTTACGAGCAGTACTTC.

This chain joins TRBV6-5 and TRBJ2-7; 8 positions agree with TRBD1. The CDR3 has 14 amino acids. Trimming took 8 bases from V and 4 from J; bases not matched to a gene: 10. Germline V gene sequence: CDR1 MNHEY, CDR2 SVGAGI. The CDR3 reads CASLGQGAIYEQYF. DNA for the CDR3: TGTGCCAGCCTGGGGCAGGGGGCGATTTACGAGCAGTACTTC.

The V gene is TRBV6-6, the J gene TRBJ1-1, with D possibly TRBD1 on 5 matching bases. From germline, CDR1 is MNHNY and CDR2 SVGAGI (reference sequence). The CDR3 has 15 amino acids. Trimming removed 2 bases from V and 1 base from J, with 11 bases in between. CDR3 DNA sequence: TGTGCCAGCAGTTACCCGGCGGGGGAGAACACTGAAGCTTTCTTT. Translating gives CASSYPAGENTEAFF.

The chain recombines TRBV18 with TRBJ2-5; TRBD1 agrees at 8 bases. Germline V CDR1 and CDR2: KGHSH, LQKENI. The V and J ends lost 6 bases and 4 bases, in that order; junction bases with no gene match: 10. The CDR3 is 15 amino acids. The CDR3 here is CASSPKQGGGETQYF. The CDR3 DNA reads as TGTGCCAGCTCGCCTAAACAGGGGGGAGGAGAGACCCAGTACTTC.

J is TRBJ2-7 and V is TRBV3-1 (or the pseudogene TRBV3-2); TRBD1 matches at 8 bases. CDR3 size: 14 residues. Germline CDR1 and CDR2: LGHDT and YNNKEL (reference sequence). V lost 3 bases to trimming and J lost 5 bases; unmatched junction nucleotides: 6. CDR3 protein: CASSHGGQGNEQYF. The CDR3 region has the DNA TGTGCCAGCAGCCACGGAGGACAGGGAAACGAGCAGTACTTC.

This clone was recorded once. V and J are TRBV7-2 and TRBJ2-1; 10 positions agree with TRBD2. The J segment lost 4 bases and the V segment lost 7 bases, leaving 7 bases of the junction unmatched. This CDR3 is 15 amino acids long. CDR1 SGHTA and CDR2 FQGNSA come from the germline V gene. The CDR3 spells CASTLASGSYNEQFF. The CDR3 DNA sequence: TGTGCCAGCACCCTGGCTAGCGGGAGTTACAATGAGCAGTTCTTC.

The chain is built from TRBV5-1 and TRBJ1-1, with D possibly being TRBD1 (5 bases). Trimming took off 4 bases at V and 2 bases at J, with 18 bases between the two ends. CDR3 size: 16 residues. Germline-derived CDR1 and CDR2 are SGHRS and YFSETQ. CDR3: CASSGVGGGVNTEAFF. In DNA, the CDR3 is TGCGCCAGCAGCGGTGTAGGCGGGGGTGTCAACACTGAAGCTTTCTTT. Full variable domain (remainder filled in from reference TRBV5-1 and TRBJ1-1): KAGVTQTPRYLIKTRGQQVTLSCSPISGHRSVSWYQQTPGQGLQFLFEYFSETQRNKGNFPGRFSGRQFSNSRSEMNVSTLELGDSALYLCASSGVGGGVNTEAFFGQGTRLTVV.

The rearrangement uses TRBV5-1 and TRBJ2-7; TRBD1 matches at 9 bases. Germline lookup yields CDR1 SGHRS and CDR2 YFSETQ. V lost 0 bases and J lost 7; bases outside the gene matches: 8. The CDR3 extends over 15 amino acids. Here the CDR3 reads CASSLDLGQGWEQYF. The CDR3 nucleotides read TGCGCCAGCAGCTTGGATTTGGGACAGGGTTGGGAGCAGTACTTC.

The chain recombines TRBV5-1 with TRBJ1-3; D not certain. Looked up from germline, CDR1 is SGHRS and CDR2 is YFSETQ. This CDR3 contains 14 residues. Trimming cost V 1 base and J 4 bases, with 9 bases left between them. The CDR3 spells CASSLNAGGNTIYF. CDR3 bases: TGCGCCAGCAGCTTGAATGCTGGCGGAAACACCATATATTTT. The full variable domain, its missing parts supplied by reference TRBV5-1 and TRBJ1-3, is KAGVTQTPRYLIKTRGQQVTLSCSPISGHRSVSWYQQTPGQGLQFLFEYFSETQRNKGNFPGRFSGRQFSNSRSEMNVSTLELGDSALYLCASSLNAGGNTIYFGEGSWLTVV.

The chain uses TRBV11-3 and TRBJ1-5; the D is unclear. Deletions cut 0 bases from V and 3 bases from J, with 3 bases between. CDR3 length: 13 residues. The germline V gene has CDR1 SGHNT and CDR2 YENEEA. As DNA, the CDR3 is TGTGCCAGCAGCTTAGATAACAATCAGCCCCAGCATTTT. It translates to CASSLDNNQPQHF.

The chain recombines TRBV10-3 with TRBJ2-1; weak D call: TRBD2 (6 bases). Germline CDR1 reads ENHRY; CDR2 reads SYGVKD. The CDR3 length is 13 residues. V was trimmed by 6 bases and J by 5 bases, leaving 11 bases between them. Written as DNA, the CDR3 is TGTGCCATCAGCCGGGAGTCTGACAATGAGCAGTTCTTC. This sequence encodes CAISRESDNEQFF.

The CDR3 sequence: CASPPRLAATSSYNEQFF. The CDR3 DNA is TGTGCCAGCCCCCCGAGACTAGCAGCTACTAGTTCCTACAATGAGCAGTTCTTC. This rearrangement joins TRBV28 to TRBJ2-1; 7 bases match TRBD2. CDR3 size: 18 residues. Germline V CDR1 and CDR2: MDHEN, SYDVKM. Trimming cost V 8 bases and J 1 base; bases outside gene matches: 17.

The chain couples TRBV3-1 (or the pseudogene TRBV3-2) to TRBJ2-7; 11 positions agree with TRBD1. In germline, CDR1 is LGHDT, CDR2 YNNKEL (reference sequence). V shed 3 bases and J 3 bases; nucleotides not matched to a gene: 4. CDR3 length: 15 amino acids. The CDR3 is CASSQGQGGYYEQYF. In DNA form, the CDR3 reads TGTGCCAGCAGCCAGGGACAGGGGGGTTACTACGAGCAGTACTTC.

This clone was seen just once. CDR3 region: CASSSDYYADTQYF. The CDR3 DNA follows: TGTGCCAGCAGCTCCGACTACTATGCGGATACGCAGTATTTT. This sequence joins TRBV7-2 and TRBJ2-3, with D maybe TRBD2 (5 bases). The germline V and J ends were trimmed by 4 bases and 6 bases, with 14 bases remaining between them. Per the germline V gene, CDR1 is SGHTA and CDR2 is FQGNSA. The CDR3 totals 14 residues.

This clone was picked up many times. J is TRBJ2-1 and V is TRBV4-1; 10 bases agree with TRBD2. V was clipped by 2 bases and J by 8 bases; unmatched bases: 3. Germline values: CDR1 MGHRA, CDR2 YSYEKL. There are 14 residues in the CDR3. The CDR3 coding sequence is TGCGCCAGCAGCCAACTAGCGGGAGTGGATGAGCAGTTCTTC. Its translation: CASSQLAGVDEQFF.

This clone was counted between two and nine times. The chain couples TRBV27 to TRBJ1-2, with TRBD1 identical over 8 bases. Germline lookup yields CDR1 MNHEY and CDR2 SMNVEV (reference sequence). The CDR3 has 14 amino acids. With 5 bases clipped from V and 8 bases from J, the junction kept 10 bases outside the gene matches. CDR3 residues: CASSLNPGGYGYTF. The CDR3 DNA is TGTGCCAGCAGTCTCAACCCAGGGGGCTACGGCTACACCTTC.

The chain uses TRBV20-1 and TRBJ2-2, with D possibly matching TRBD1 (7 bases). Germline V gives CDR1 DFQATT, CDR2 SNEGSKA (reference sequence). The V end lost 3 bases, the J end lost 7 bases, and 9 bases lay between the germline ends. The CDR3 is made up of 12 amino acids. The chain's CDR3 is CSASQGGGELFF. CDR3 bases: TGCAGTGCTAGTCAGGGGGGCGGGGAGCTGTTTTTT.

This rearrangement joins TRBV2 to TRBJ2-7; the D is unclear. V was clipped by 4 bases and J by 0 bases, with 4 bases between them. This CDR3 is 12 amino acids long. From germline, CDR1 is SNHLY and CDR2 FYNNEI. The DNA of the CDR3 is TGTGCCAGCAGTGTTATCTCCTACGAGCAGTACTTC. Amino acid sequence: CASSVISYEQYF. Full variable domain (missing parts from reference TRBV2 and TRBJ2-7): EPEVTQTPSHQVTQMGQEVILRCVPISNHLYFYWYRQILGQKVEFLVSFYNNEISEKSEIFDDQFSVERPDGSNFTLKIRSTKLEDSAMYFCASSVISYEQYFGPGTRLTVT.

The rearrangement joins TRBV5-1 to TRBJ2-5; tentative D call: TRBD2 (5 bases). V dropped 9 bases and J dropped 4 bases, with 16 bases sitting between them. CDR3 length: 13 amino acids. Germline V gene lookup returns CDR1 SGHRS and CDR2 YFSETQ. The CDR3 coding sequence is TGCGCCAACCCGAGGGAGAGTCGAGAGACCCAGTACTTC. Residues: CANPRESRETQYF.

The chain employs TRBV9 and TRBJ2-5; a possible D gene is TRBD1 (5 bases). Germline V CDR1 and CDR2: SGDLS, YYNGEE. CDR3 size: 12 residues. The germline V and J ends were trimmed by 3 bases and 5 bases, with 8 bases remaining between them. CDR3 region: CASSEGSETQYF. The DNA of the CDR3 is TGTGCCAGCAGCGAGGGGTCTGAGACCCAGTACTTC.

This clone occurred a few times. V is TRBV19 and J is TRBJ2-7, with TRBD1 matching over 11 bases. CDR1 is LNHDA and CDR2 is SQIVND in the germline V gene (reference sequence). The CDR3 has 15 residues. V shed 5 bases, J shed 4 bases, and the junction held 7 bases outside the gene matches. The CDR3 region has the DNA TGTGCCAGTAGTTACCAGGGGACAGGGGGATACGAGCAGTACTTC. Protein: CASSYQGTGGYEQYF.

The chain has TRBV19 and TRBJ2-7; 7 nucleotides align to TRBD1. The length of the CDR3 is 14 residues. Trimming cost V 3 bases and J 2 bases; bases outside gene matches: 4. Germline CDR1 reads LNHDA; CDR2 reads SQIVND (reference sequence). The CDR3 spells CASSIPDRPYEQYF. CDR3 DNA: TGTGCCAGTAGTATCCCGGACAGGCCCTACGAGCAGTACTTC.